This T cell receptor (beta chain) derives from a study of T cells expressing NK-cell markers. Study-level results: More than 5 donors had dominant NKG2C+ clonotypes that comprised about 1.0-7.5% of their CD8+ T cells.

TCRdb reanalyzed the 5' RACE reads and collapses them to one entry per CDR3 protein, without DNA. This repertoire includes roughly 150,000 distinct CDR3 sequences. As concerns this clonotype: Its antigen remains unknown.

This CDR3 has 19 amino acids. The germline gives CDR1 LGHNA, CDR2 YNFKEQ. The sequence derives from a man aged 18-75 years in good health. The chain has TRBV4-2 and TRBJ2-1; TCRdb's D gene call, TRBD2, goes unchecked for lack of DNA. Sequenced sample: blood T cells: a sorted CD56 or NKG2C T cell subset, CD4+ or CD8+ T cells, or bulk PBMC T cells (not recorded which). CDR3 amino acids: CASSHGTSGGGFPYNEQFF.